Shown below are 22 T cell receptor beta chains from a single sample sequenced in a study of cytomegalovirus exposure and HLA in healthy donors. This PCR relied on a set of 60 Vbeta primers and 13 Jbeta primers. Repertoires were generated with immunoSEQ multiplex PCR, while TCRdb's copy carries only in-frame clones and drops some. The profile shows roughly 120,000 clones, approximately 75% of them singletons. Sequenced: PBMCs. These receptors were taken from a man aged 50 to 59 in good health and CMV-seropositive.

V and J are TRBV7-6 and TRBJ1-2, with a possible D match to TRBD1 (6 bases). Germline CDR1 SGHVS, CDR2 FNYEAQ. CDR3 length: 14 amino acids. The germline V and J ends were trimmed by 2 bases and 4 bases, with 11 bases remaining between them. CDR3 sequence: CASSLRTDAYGYTF. DNA of the CDR3: TGTGCCAGCAGCTTAAGGACAGACGCCTATGGCTACACCTTC.

Regarding this clone: A junction boundary mismatches the germline segment, possibly from a read error. This sequence joins TRBV7-7 and TRBJ2-5; TRBD1 matches at 9 bases. CDR3 size: 14 residues. The germline V gene encodes CDR1 SSHAT and CDR2 FNYEAQ (reference sequence). The CDR3 here is CASSSDRGQETQYF. In nucleotides, the CDR3 is TGTGCTAGCAGCTCGGACAGGGGACAAGAGACCCAGTACTTC.

J is TRBJ1-6 and V is TRBV2; D gene ambiguous. Germline CDR1 reads SNHLY; CDR2 reads FYNNEI. The CDR3 spans 15 residues. V shed 3 bases and J shed 0 bases, with 6 bases lying between them. CDR3 in DNA: TGTGCCAGCAGTGATAGGAGCTCCTATAATTCACCCCTCCACTTT. Its protein is CASSDRSSYNSPLHF.

A note on this clone: At one end the junction does not follow the germline gene, possibly because of a read error. The chain couples TRBV7-7 to TRBJ2-3; either TRBD1 or TRBD2 may supply D (6 bases each). The CDR3 sequence is 14 residues long. The germline CDR1 and CDR2 sequences are SSHAT and FNYEAQ (reference sequence). The CDR3 sequence: CASSLGGLADTQYF. The CDR3 DNA reads as TGTGCTAGCAGCTTAGGGGGGCTTGCAGATACGCAGTATTTT.

The V call is TRBV5-4, the J call TRBJ2-3; D unresolved. This CDR3 comprises 15 residues. Deletions cut 0 bases from V and 3 bases from J, with 11 bases between. The germline gives CDR1 SGHNT, CDR2 YYREEE (reference sequence). The CDR3 spells CASSLVGAETDTQYF. CDR3 bases: TGTGCCAGCAGCTTGGTGGGCGCTGAGACAGATACGCAGTATTTT.

The V gene is TRBV9, the J gene TRBJ1-2, with 8 bases aligning to TRBD1. Germline CDR1 and CDR2: SGDLS and YYNGEE. This CDR3 is 15 amino acids long. Losses at the gene ends were 2 bases for V and 6 bases for J; bases not matched to a gene: 9. DNA of the CDR3: TGTGCCAGCAGCGTCCTTTCAGGGGGCCTGGATGGCTACACCTTC. Protein: CASSVLSGGLDGYTF.

V is TRBV10-3 and J is TRBJ1-1; D is ambiguous. The CDR3 runs to 13 residues. V lost 2 bases and J lost 5, with 9 bases in between. The germline gives CDR1 ENHRY, CDR2 SYGVKD. In DNA, the CDR3 is TGTGCCATCAGTGAGCCTCAGAGGACTGAAGCTTTCTTT. Amino acid sequence: CAISEPQRTEAFF.

The gene calls are TRBV18 and TRBJ2-3, with 7 bases matching TRBD1. Germline assignment: CDR1 KGHSH and CDR2 LQKENI. V gave up 2 bases and J gave up 2 bases; unmatched junction bases: 10. The CDR3 totals 17 residues. The CDR3 reads CASSPTHGTATTDTQYF. The DNA of the CDR3 is TGTGCCAGCTCACCAACCCACGGGACAGCAACCACAGATACGCAGTATTTT.

This clone is medium-sized by share. V gene TRBV27 combines with J gene TRBJ2-7; possibly TRBD1 for D (5 bases). The CDR3 is made up of 15 amino acids. From germline, CDR1 is MNHEY and CDR2 SMNVEV (reference sequence). With 4 bases removed from V and 3 bases from J, the gap between germline ends came to 16 bases. The DNA of the CDR3 is TGTGCCAGCAGTTCCCGGATCCGGCAGGGCTACGAGCAGTACTTC. Translated: CASSSRIRQGYEQYF.

This chain connects TRBV7-8 to TRBJ2-6, with 11 bases fitting TRBD1. The CDR3 extends over 18 amino acids. Germline CDR1 and CDR2: SGHVS and FQNEAQ. V trimming: 1 base; J trimming: 2 bases; junction bases outside the gene matches: 4. DNA of the CDR3: TGTGCCAGCAGCTTAGGCCGGGACAGGGGGACTGGGGCCAACGTCCTGACTTTC. This sequence encodes CASSLGRDRGTGANVLTF.

This clone was observed a single time. V and J are TRBV30 and TRBJ1-1; maybe TRBD1 (6 bases). V was pared by 7 bases and J by 3 bases, with 12 bases between. The CDR3 spans 12 residues. CDR1 is GTSNPN, CDR2 SVGIG, per germline (reference sequence). The CDR3 reads CASTPGDTEAFF. CDR3 in DNA: TGTGCCTCAACCCCAGGGGACACTGAAGCTTTCTTT.

The chain recombines TRBV7-9 with TRBJ2-3; D possibly corresponds to TRBD2 (5 bases). V was trimmed by 7 bases and J by 0 bases, leaving 11 bases between them. Germline V lookup: CDR1 SEHNR, CDR2 FQNEAQ (reference sequence). There are 14 residues in the CDR3. CDR3 DNA: TGTGCCAGCACCAAAGCGGCTAGCACAGATACGCAGTATTTT. Its translation: CASTKAASTDTQYF.

The genes are TRBV19 and TRBJ2-6, with a possible D match to TRBD1 (5 bases). The V end was cut by 4 bases, the J end by 2 bases, with 15 bases between. The CDR3 extends over 17 amino acids. Per germline, CDR1 LNHDA and CDR2 SQIVND (reference sequence). This CDR3 reads CASSTRGRVAGANVLTF. The CDR3 DNA is TGTGCCAGTAGTACCCGAGGCAGGGTAGCTGGGGCCAACGTCCTGACTTTC. Using reference TRBV19 and TRBJ2-6 for the parts outside the CDR3, the full variable domain is DGGITQSPKYLFRKEGQNVTLSCEQNLNHDAMYWYRQDPGQGLRLIYYSQIVNDFQKGDIAEGYSVSREKKESFPLTVTSAQKNPTAFYLCASSTRGRVAGANVLTFGAGSRLTVL.

The chain is built from TRBV5-8 and TRBJ1-2, with 7 positions matching TRBD1. CDR3 length: 17 residues. J lost 5 bases, V lost 0 bases, and 13 bases had no gene match. Germline assignment: CDR1 SGHTS and CDR2 YDEGEE. Written as DNA, the CDR3 is TGTGCCAGCAGCTTGGTAGGACAGGAAAAGCTTTCTTATGGCTACACCTTC. Translating gives CASSLVGQEKLSYGYTF. Full variable domain (remainder filled in from reference TRBV5-8 and TRBJ1-2): EAGVTQSPTHLIKTRGQQATLRCSPISGHTSVYWYQQALGLGLQFLLWYDEGEERNRGNFPPRFSGRQFPNYSSELNVNALELEDSALYLCASSLVGQEKLSYGYTFGSGTRLTVV.

V gene TRBV9 combines with J gene TRBJ2-2; maybe TRBD1 (5 bases). CDR3 length: 13 residues. The V gene's germline CDR1 is SGDLS and CDR2 YYNGEE. The V end lost 7 bases, the J end lost 2 bases, and 9 bases lay between the germline ends. CDR3 sequence: CASGQANTGELFF. The CDR3 bases are TGTGCCAGCGGACAAGCCAACACCGGGGAGCTGTTTTTT.

The chain combines TRBV7-2 with TRBJ1-5; D remains ambiguous. There are 13 residues in the CDR3. Trimming pared 5 bases from V and 2 bases from J, leaving 7 bases between. In germline, CDR1 is SGHTA, CDR2 FQGNSA. In DNA, the CDR3 is TGTGCCAGCAGCGGGCAGGGCAATCAGCCCCAGCATTTT. This sequence encodes CASSGQGNQPQHF.

This clone was seen only once. The genes are TRBV19 and TRBJ1-5; tentatively, D is TRBD1 (5 bases). CDR3 length: 14 amino acids. The germline V and J ends were trimmed by 5 bases and 0 bases, with 8 bases remaining between them. The V gene's germline CDR1 is LNHDA and CDR2 SQIVND (reference sequence). CDR3 DNA sequence: TGTGCCAGTAGTGGTCAGGGTAGCAATCAGCCCCAGCATTTT. As protein: CASSGQGSNQPQHF.

J is TRBJ1-6 and V is TRBV12-5; no definite D call. CDR3 length: 8 amino acids. Trimming removed 3 bases from V and 18 bases from J, with 3 bases in between. Germline CDR1 is LGHNT and CDR2 is FRNRAP. CDR3 nucleotides: TGTGCTAGTGGTTTCTGCCACTTT. It codes for CASGFCHF.

J is TRBJ1-2 and V is TRBV5-1; tentatively, D is TRBD1 (5 bases). The CDR3 runs 13 residues. V lost 4 bases, J lost 8 bases, and 15 bases lay in between. Germline values: CDR1 SGHRS, CDR2 YFSETQ. CDR3 in DNA: TGCGCCAGCAGCACGAGACAGAAAGAAGGCTACACCTTC. Its translation: CASSTRQKEGYTF.

This clone was seen a few times. Sequence at one end of the junction differs from germline and may be a read error. V is TRBV7-9 and J is TRBJ2-5, with TRBD2 as a possible D gene (6 bases). Per the germline V gene, CDR1 is SEHNR and CDR2 is FQNEAQ (reference sequence). CDR3 length: 15 amino acids. CDR3: CASSLITQRAERTNF. CDR3 nucleotide sequence: TGTGCCAGCAGCCTAATAACCCAGCGGGCGGAAAGGACGAACTTC.

The V gene is TRBV5-1, the J gene TRBJ2-1, with 12 bases fitting TRBD2. Germline assignment: CDR1 SGHRS and CDR2 YFSETQ. The V and J ends lost 4 bases and 8 bases, in that order; junction bases with no gene match: 4. The CDR3 contains 14 residues. CDR3 coding DNA: TGCGCCAGCAGCGTACTAGCGGGGGGCTATGAGCAGTTCTTC. The encoded protein is CASSVLAGGYEQFF.

The J gene is TRBJ2-2, the V gene TRBV7-3, with a possible D match to TRBD1 (5 bases). Per germline, CDR1 SGHTA and CDR2 FQGTGA. The V end lost 5 bases, the J end lost 4 bases, and 14 bases lay between the germline ends. The CDR3 loop spans 15 amino acids. CDR3 in DNA: TGTGCCAGCAGCCCCGCAGGGATTCTCACCGGGGAGCTGTTTTTT. Amino acid sequence: CASSPAGILTGELFF. Variable domain in full (rest from reference TRBV7-3 and TRBJ2-2): GAGVSQTPSNKVTEKGKYVELRCDPISGHTALYWYRQSLGQGPEFLIYFQGTGAADDSGLPNDRFFAVRPEGSVSTLKIQRTERGDSAVYLCASSPAGILTGELFFGEGSRLTVL.